The 30 T cell receptor beta chains listed next were all sequenced from one sample in a study. TCRdb ran MiXCR on the RT-PCR reads and lists one entry per CDR3 protein. This table has about 4,200 distinct CDR3 sequences, around a third appearing once. Sequenced material: memory CD4+ T cells from salivary gland. These receptors were obtained from a female donor with primary Sjogren's syndrome.

The chain links TRBV10-3 to TRBJ1-2; D uncertain. This CDR3 has 12 amino acids. CDR1 ENHRY and CDR2 SYGVKD come from the germline V gene. Trimming took 6 bases from V and 3 from J, leaving 8 bases between them. The CDR3 DNA reads as TGTGCCATCAGGGAGGGTGACTATGGCTACACCTTC. Amino acid sequence: CAIREGDYGYTF.

This clonotype was detected ten times or more. This chain links TRBV5-1 with TRBJ1-4, with 7 bases matching TRBD1. The CDR3 is 14 amino acids. CDR1 SGHRS and CDR2 YFSETQ come from the germline V gene. V trimming: 3 bases; J trimming: 1 base; junction bases outside the gene matches: 0. The CDR3 reads CASSWTGTNEKLFF. CDR3 nucleotide sequence: TGCGCCAGCAGCTGGACAGGAACTAATGAAAAACTGTTTTTT.

This clonotype was recorded at least ten times. The V and J genes are TRBV4-2 and TRBJ2-1; D remains unclear. CDR1 and CDR2 from the germline V gene are LGHNA and YNFKEQ. The ends were cut back, 8 bases at V and 0 bases at J, with 8 bases in the middle. The CDR3 consists of 13 residues. This chain's CDR3 is CASATSSYNEQFF. CDR3 in DNA: TGTGCCAGCGCCACGAGCTCCTACAATGAGCAGTTCTTC.

This clonotype is medium-sized (0.01 to 0.1%) in the sample. This chain uses TRBV20-1 with TRBJ2-2; 12 nucleotides agree with TRBD2. The CDR3 runs to 14 residues. Trimming at V came to 6 bases and at J to 4 bases, leaving 3 bases not matched to a gene. Germline CDR1 is DFQATT and CDR2 is SNEGSKA (reference sequence). Here the CDR3 reads CSAPLAGGTGELFF. As DNA, the CDR3 is TGCAGTGCACCACTAGCGGGGGGCACCGGGGAGCTGTTTTTT.

This sequence joins TRBV2 and TRBJ2-5; no clear D. The CDR3 has 14 amino acids. The V and J ends lost 9 bases and 1 base respectively, with 15 bases between them. Germline values: CDR1 SNHLY, CDR2 FYNNEI. This CDR3 reads CASARFGPQETQYF. DNA for the CDR3: TGTGCCAGTGCTAGGTTCGGGCCCCAAGAGACCCAGTACTTC.

In its sample, this clonotype was seen many times. This sequence joins TRBV7-6 and TRBJ1-4; no clear D gene. With 5 bases removed from V and 5 bases from J, the gap between germline ends came to 6 bases. This CDR3 is built from 12 residues. Germline CDR1 SGHVS, CDR2 FNYEAQ. CDR3 sequence: CASSPVNEKLFF. CDR3 DNA sequence: TGTGCCAGCAGCCCCGTCAATGAAAAACTGTTTTTT.

V usage is TRBV4-2 and J usage is TRBJ2-3; TRBD2 matches 8 bases. The CDR3 spans 17 residues. J gave up 5 bases and V 0 bases, and 10 bases lay outside the gene matches. CDR1 is LGHNA, CDR2 YNFKEQ, per germline. DNA of the CDR3: TGTGCCAGCAGCCAAGACGGGCTAGCGGGCGGAGGAGATACGCAGTATTTT. Translated, it gives CASSQDGLAGGGDTQYF.

This clonotype is judged medium-sized. The rearrangement uses TRBV28 and TRBJ1-5; D may be TRBD1 (5 bases). CDR1 and CDR2 from the germline V gene are MDHEN and SYDVKM. V lost 2 bases and J 12 bases, leaving 11 bases between the germline ends. The CDR3 has 12 amino acids. The CDR3 region is CASSLRQGHQHF. CDR3 nucleotides: TGTGCCAGCAGTTTAAGACAAGGACACCAGCATTTT.

Within the sample, this clonotype is large. CDR3 sequence: CSAGSGLGTDTQYF. The CDR3 DNA reads as TGCAGTGCCGGGTCCGGTCTTGGCACAGATACGCAGTATTTT. The chain combines TRBV20-1 with TRBJ2-3; D not resolved. V lost 6 bases and J lost 1, with 14 bases in between. The CDR3 covers 14 residues. Germline V lookup: CDR1 DFQATT, CDR2 SNEGSKA (reference sequence).

This clonotype has at least ten counts. The V gene is TRBV18, the J gene TRBJ2-5, with D possibly TRBD1 on 8 matching bases. The germline gives CDR1 KGHSH, CDR2 LQKENI. V shed 3 bases and J shed 5 bases, with 16 bases lying between them. The CDR3 is 15 amino acids. CDR3 region: CASSPPDRGGETQYF. The CDR3 DNA is TGTGCCAGCTCACCGCCCGACAGGGGAGGGGAGACCCAGTACTTC.

Within the sample, this clonotype is medium-sized. The chain couples TRBV6-1 to TRBJ1-2; D gene ambiguous. The germline CDR1 and CDR2 sequences are MNHNS and SASEGT. The V end lost 0 bases, the J end lost 2 bases, and 7 bases lay between the germline ends. The CDR3 covers 14 residues. As DNA, the CDR3 is TGTGCCAGCAGTGAAGCTAGGCAGAACTATGGCTACACCTTC. Translating it yields CASSEARQNYGYTF.

This clonotype is classed as medium-sized. This chain connects TRBV7-2 to TRBJ1-4, with D unresolved. The germline V gene has CDR1 SGHTA and CDR2 FQGNSA. V lost 3 bases, J lost 5 bases, and 10 bases lay in between. There are 14 residues in the CDR3. The CDR3 DNA sequence: TGTGCCAGCAGCTTTGGAGGGCCCAATGAAAAACTGTTTTTT. This translates into CASSFGGPNEKLFF.

In its sample, this clonotype ranks as medium-sized (0.01 to 0.1%). The chain recombines TRBV20-1 with TRBJ1-2, with D maybe TRBD1 (5 bases). In germline, CDR1 is DFQATT, CDR2 SNEGSKA (reference sequence). The CDR3 has 15 residues. Trimming stripped 0 bases from V and 8 bases from J, with 19 bases between. Here the CDR3 reads CSARDSGATTSGYTF. The CDR3 DNA sequence: TGCAGTGCTAGAGATTCCGGGGCGACAACTTCAGGCTACACCTTC.

The rearrangement uses TRBV5-4 and TRBJ2-1; 10 nucleotides match TRBD1. Per germline, CDR1 SGHNT and CDR2 YYREEE (reference sequence). This CDR3 is 14 amino acids long. Losses at the gene ends were 3 bases for V and 4 bases for J; bases not matched to a gene: 1. CDR3 nucleotide sequence: TGTGCCAGCAGCTCGGGACAGGGGTACAATGAGCAGTTCTTC. Translating gives CASSSGQGYNEQFF.

Judged by abundance, this clonotype is medium-sized. V gene TRBV3-1 combines with J gene TRBJ2-3; no definite D call. Germline V gives CDR1 LGHDT, CDR2 YNNKEL (reference sequence). This CDR3 has 14 amino acids. V lost 2 bases, J lost 2 bases, and 8 bases lay in between. CDR3 region: CASSQLSITDTQYF. In DNA, the CDR3 is TGTGCCAGCAGCCAACTTTCTATCACAGATACGCAGTATTTT.

By frequency in the sample, this clonotype is medium-sized (0.01 to 0.1%). V usage is TRBV5-6 and J usage is TRBJ2-7; 10 bases map to TRBD1. The CDR3 consists of 15 residues. Trimming cost V 4 bases and J 5 bases; bases outside gene matches: 9. Germline-derived CDR1 and CDR2 are SGHDT and YYEEEE. CDR3 loop: CASSPRDRGSDEQYF. The CDR3 nucleotides read TGTGCCAGCAGCCCCCGGGACAGGGGCTCGGACGAGCAGTACTTC. The whole variable domain, filled in from reference TRBV5-6 and TRBJ2-7, reads DAGVTQSPTHLIKTRGQQVTLRCSPKSGHDTVSWYQQALGQGPQFIFQYYEEEERQRGNFPDRFSGHQFPNYSSELNVNALLLGDSALYLCASSPRDRGSDEQYFGPGTRLTVT.

By its share, this clonotype is medium-sized. The chain has TRBV12-3 or TRBV12-4 and TRBJ2-1; the match to TRBD1 covers 9 bases. This CDR3 is 15 amino acids long. J lost 9 bases, V lost 0 bases, and 6 bases had no gene match. DNA for the CDR3: TGTGCCAGCAGTTTAGCGGGGACAGGGAATCGTGAGCAGTTCTTC. Translated: CASSLAGTGNREQFF.

This clonotype has ten or more counts. The rearrangement joins TRBV18 to TRBJ2-5; D may be TRBD1 (6 bases). This CDR3 contains 16 residues. In germline, CDR1 is KGHSH, CDR2 LQKENI. V lost 0 bases and J 2 bases, leaving 13 bases between the germline ends. CDR3 bases: TGTGCCAGCTCACCACCAGGTGACAGGAGTCAAGAGACCCAGTACTTC. Its protein product is CASSPPGDRSQETQYF.

This clonotype is labeled as medium-sized. This sequence joins TRBV20-1 and TRBJ2-1, with 11 bases identical to TRBD2. CDR1 DFQATT and CDR2 SNEGSKA come from the germline V gene (reference sequence). The CDR3 length is 13 residues. Trimming removed 6 bases from V and 8 bases from J; junction bases left unmatched: 6. The CDR3 region is CSATSGGGDEQFF. The CDR3 bases are TGCAGTGCAACTAGCGGGGGCGGGGATGAGCAGTTCTTC.

On this clonotype itself: A much larger clone differs from this one at a single base, so this may be a read error. The chain is built from TRBV2 and TRBJ1-5; 11 bases map to TRBD1. Germline CDR1 reads SNHLY; CDR2 reads FYNNEI. V lost 7 bases, J lost 4 bases, and 3 bases stayed unmatched. The CDR3 has 14 residues. The CDR3 here is CASTGQGANQPQHF. CDR3 sequence (DNA): TGTGCCAGCACCGGACAGGGGGCGAATCAGCCCCAGCATTTT.

Within the sample, this clonotype is medium-sized. V usage is TRBV9 and J usage is TRBJ2-1, with 12 positions matching TRBD2. The V and J ends lost 4 bases and 10 bases, in that order; junction bases with no gene match: 15. The germline CDR1 and CDR2 sequences are SGDLS and YYNGEE. This CDR3 is built from 17 residues. In DNA, the CDR3 is TGTGCCAGCAGCAGGGGGGGTACTAGCGGGAGGCATAGCGAGCAGTTCTTC. This encodes CASSRGGTSGRHSEQFF. Complete variable domain (other parts from reference TRBV9 and TRBJ2-1): DSGVTQTPKHLITATGQRVTLRCSPRSGDLSVYWYQQSLDQGLQFLIQYYNGEERAKGNILERFSAQQFPDLHSELNLSSLELGDSALYFCASSRGGTSGRHSEQFFGPGTRLTVL.

The chain combines TRBV20-1 with TRBJ1-2, with D perhaps TRBD1 (5 bases). This CDR3 is built from 13 residues. Germline V gene data show CDR1 as DFQATT and CDR2 as SNEGSKA (reference sequence). V was clipped by 5 bases and J by 6 bases, with 16 bases between them. CDR3 in DNA: TGCAGTGCTCCGGACACTCAAAGGGATGGCTACACCTTC. It yields the protein CSAPDTQRDGYTF.

In its sample, this clonotype ranks as medium-sized. The CDR3 is CASSSPPRDREAFF. DNA for the CDR3: TGTGCCAGCAGTTCGCCCCCGAGGGACAGGGAAGCTTTCTTT. The genes are TRBV6-5 and TRBJ1-1, with TRBD1 identical over 8 bases. In germline, CDR1 is MNHEY, CDR2 SVGAGI. The length of the CDR3 is 14 residues. Trimming took 4 bases from V and 8 from J; bases not matched to a gene: 9.

The V call is TRBV20-1, the J call TRBJ2-5; D might be TRBD1 or TRBD2, each matching 5 bases. This CDR3 has 16 residues. V was pared by 3 bases and J by 2 bases, with 19 bases between. CDR1 is DFQATT, CDR2 SNEGSKA, per germline (reference sequence). The CDR3 is CSARGKSGPRQETQYF. The CDR3 DNA reads as TGCAGTGCTAGGGGCAAGTCGGGACCGCGACAAGAGACCCAGTACTTC.

At least ten counts were recorded for this clonotype. This chain links TRBV20-1 with TRBJ2-1; a weak D match, TRBD1 (6 bases). Between the trimmed V and J ends, which lost 6 bases and 6 bases, there was a span of 18 bases. CDR1 and CDR2 from the germline V gene are DFQATT and SNEGSKA (reference sequence). The CDR3 is made up of 14 amino acids. Written as DNA, the CDR3 is TGCAGTGCGGTGGTATTGAGGACAGTCAATGAGCAGTTCTTC. Protein product: CSAVVLRTVNEQFF.

By share, this clonotype ranks as medium-sized. The CDR3 region has the DNA TGTGCCAGCAGCTTAATGGGGGGAGCTGGCTACACCTTC. This sequence encodes CASSLMGGAGYTF. V and J are TRBV7-3 and TRBJ1-2, with D possibly being TRBD1 (5 bases). V lost 1 base, J lost 7 bases, and 10 bases lay in between. The CDR3 contains 13 residues. Germline CDR1 and CDR2: SGHTA and FQGTGA.

This clonotype was detected a few times. Written as DNA, the CDR3 is TGTGCCAGCAGTTGGGACAGGGCTGGAGAGCAGTACTTC. Translated: CASSWDRAGEQYF. The J gene is TRBJ2-7, the V gene TRBV12-3 or TRBV12-4, with 9 bases fitting TRBD1. The CDR3 covers 13 residues. Trimming removed 4 bases from V and 7 bases from J; junction bases left unmatched: 5.

The V and J genes are TRBV6-6 and TRBJ1-5; D unresolved. Germline CDR1 is MNHNY and CDR2 is SVGAGI (reference sequence). This CDR3 has 14 amino acids. V shed 0 bases and J shed 0 bases, with 3 bases lying between them. The CDR3, as DNA: TGTGCCAGCAGTTACTCGAGTAGCAATCAGCCCCAGCATTTT. Translating it yields CASSYSSSNQPQHF.

As concerns this clonotype: Since the CDR3 does not end with the conserved phenylalanine or tryptophan, this likely comes from a read error. This sequence joins TRBV6-6 and TRBJ2-2, with 10 bases aligning to TRBD1. This CDR3 has 16 residues. The J segment lost 10 bases and the V segment lost 2 bases, leaving 10 bases of the junction unmatched. Germline CDR1 reads MNHNY; CDR2 reads SVGAGI (reference sequence). This CDR3 reads CASSYGTGVGAEELFL. The CDR3 DNA sequence: TGTGCCAGCAGTTACGGGACAGGGGTTGGCGCCGAGGAGCTGTTTCTT.

This chain links TRBV4-3 with TRBJ1-1; 10 bases map to TRBD1. With V trimmed by 0 bases and J by 5 bases, 9 bases remained unmatched. CDR1 and CDR2 from the germline V gene are LGHNA and YSLEER. The CDR3 has 17 amino acids. The CDR3 DNA is TGCGCCAGCAGCCAAGAGGCTGGACAGGGGGGGATGACTGAAGCTTTCTTT. This encodes CASSQEAGQGGMTEAFF.